This is a list of T cell receptor beta chains from one sample in a study of early T cells in non-severe SARS-CoV-2 infection. A single record per CDR3 protein comes from TCRdb applying MiXCR to the 5' RACE reads. The table lists fewer than 85,000 distinct CDR3 sequences, 9.5% to 15% of them singletons, with about 4.5% in the top ten. Sequencing input: whole blood. The receptors here all came from an adult who was a healthcare worker with PCR-confirmed SARS-CoV-2 infection or an uninfected control (not recorded which). The CDR3 runs from the conserved cysteine through the conserved F or W. A D gene is named only where the DNA matches it firmly. Clone size appears in some rows only: once, few, many, or a class for an expanded clone.

CDR3 length: 14
D gene: .
clone size: .
J gene: TRBJ1-1
V gene: TRBV29-1
CDR3 protein: CSVFPRELNTEAFF
CDR3 DNA: TGCAGCGTTTTCCCTAGGGAGTTGAACACTGAAGCTTTCTTT

CDR3 length: 12
D gene: .
clone size: many
J gene: TRBJ1-3
V gene: TRBV10-3
CDR3 protein: CAIMSPGNTIYF
CDR3 DNA: TGTGCCATCATGTCCCCTGGAAACACCATATATTTT

CDR3 length: 15
D gene: .
clone size: many
J gene: TRBJ2-1
V gene: TRBV6-4
CDR3 protein: CASSDSSGPYNEQFF
CDR3 DNA: TGTGCCAGCAGTGACTCATCGGGCCCGTACAATGAGCAGTTCTTC

CDR3 length: 15
D gene: .
clone size: .
J gene: TRBJ1-4
V gene: TRBV15
CDR3 protein: CATSRARTTNEKLFF
CDR3 DNA: TGTGCCACCAGCAGAGCCCGGACAACTAATGAAAAACTGTTTTTT

CDR3 length: 16
D gene: .
clone size: .
J gene: TRBJ2-4
V gene: TRBV18
CDR3 protein: CASSPRRGDRKNIQYF
CDR3 DNA: TGTGCCAGCTCACCCCGGCGGGGTGATCGCAAAAACATTCAGTACTTC

CDR3 length: 16
D gene: TRBD2
clone size: many
J gene: TRBJ2-7
V gene: TRBV13
CDR3 protein: CASSLGWWGTSDEQYF
CDR3 DNA: TGTGCCAGCAGCTTAGGCTGGTGGGGGACTAGCGACGAGCAGTACTTC

CDR3 length: 14
D gene: .
clone size: few
J gene: TRBJ2-7
V gene: TRBV7-9
CDR3 protein: CASSSIAGVYEQYF
CDR3 DNA: TGTGCCAGCAGCTCGATTGCAGGCGTTTACGAGCAGTACTTC

CDR3 length: 14
D gene: .
clone size: .
J gene: TRBJ2-1
V gene: TRBV5-1
CDR3 protein: CASSLSWRYNEQFF
CDR3 DNA: TGCGCCAGCAGCTTGTCTTGGCGGTACAATGAGCAGTTCTTC

CDR3 length: 13
D gene: .
clone size: .
J gene: TRBJ1-2
V gene: TRBV29-1
CDR3 protein: CSVDTPEHYGYTF
CDR3 DNA: TGCAGCGTTGATACCCCCGAGCACTATGGCTACACCTTC

CDR3 length: 16
D gene: .
clone size: few
J gene: TRBJ2-7
V gene: TRBV18
CDR3 protein: CASSPSRPGSDYEQYF
CDR3 DNA: TGTGCCAGCTCACCCTCCCGCCCGGGGTCGGACTACGAGCAGTACTTC